Each of the 7 T cell receptor beta chains below was sequenced from the same sample in a study of tumor T cells in aggressive B-cell lymphoma. Libraries were prepared by immunoSEQ multiplex PCR; TCRdb keeps only in-frame clonotypes and omits some of them. The table records roughly 9,000 clones, 70% to 90% of them present only once. Sequenced material: tumor tissue. The receptors were gathered from an adult with diffuse large B cell lymphoma.

V gene TRBV27 combines with J gene TRBJ2-2, with 8 bases lining up with TRBD1. Germline CDR1 is MNHEY and CDR2 is SMNVEV (reference sequence). Germline trimming cut 3 bases from V and 0 bases from J; bases unmatched to any gene: 3. The CDR3 has 16 residues. CDR3 coding DNA: TGTGCCAGCAGTTTCGGGACAGGCTCGAACACCGGGGAGCTGTTTTTT. Translating it yields CASSFGTGSNTGELFF.

V and J are TRBV5-1 and TRBJ2-3; 8 nucleotides match TRBD2. Germline values: CDR1 SGHRS, CDR2 YFSETQ. This CDR3 comprises 14 residues. V gave up 5 bases and J gave up 3 bases; unmatched junction bases: 5. The CDR3 protein is CASRLAGSTDTQYF. The CDR3 nucleotides are TGCGCCAGCAGGTTAGCGGGGAGTACAGATACGCAGTATTTT.

The rearrangement links TRBV4-2 to TRBJ1-2; 9 bases align to TRBD1. The CDR3 covers 13 residues. The V gene's germline CDR1 is LGHNA and CDR2 YNFKEQ. V gave up 3 bases and J gave up 8 bases; unmatched junction bases: 4. As DNA, the CDR3 is TGTGCCAGCAGCCATCGGACAGGGGAGGGCTACACCTTC. Protein product: CASSHRTGEGYTF.

The table lists this clone with a few counts. This same CDR3 is encoded by further DNA sequences in the sample. The rearrangement links TRBV19 to TRBJ1-3; D is possibly TRBD1 (5 bases). CDR1 is LNHDA and CDR2 is SQIVND in the germline V gene (reference sequence). The V gene lost 3 bases and the J gene lost 0 bases, with 9 bases spanning the gap. The CDR3 loop spans 15 amino acids. Written as DNA, the CDR3 is TGTGCCAGTAGTATCCCTACAGGCTCTGGAAACACCATATATTTT. Its translation: CASSIPTGSGNTIYF.

This clone was recorded only once. The V call is TRBV28, the J call TRBJ2-5; 13 bases match TRBD2. The V gene end was trimmed by 0 bases and the J gene end by 6 bases; junction bases not matched to a gene: 1. Per germline, CDR1 MDHEN and CDR2 SYDVKM. The CDR3 is made up of 15 amino acids. CDR3 DNA sequence: TGTGCCAGCAGTTTATGGACTAGCGGGGGGAAGACCCAGTACTTC. As protein: CASSLWTSGGKTQYF.

This rearrangement joins TRBV4-3 to TRBJ2-7, with D possibly being TRBD2 (6 bases). The CDR3 covers 17 residues. The germline V and J ends were trimmed by 0 bases and 0 bases, with 15 bases remaining between them. In germline, CDR1 is LGHNA, CDR2 YSLEER. DNA of the CDR3: TGCGCCAGCAGCCAAGATCTTGCGCGGGGCGGCTCCTACGAGCAGTACTTC. It translates to CASSQDLARGGSYEQYF.

The chain is built from TRBV19 and TRBJ1-4; D gene uncertain. The ends were cut back, 3 bases at V and 2 bases at J, with 13 bases in the middle. Germline lookup yields CDR1 LNHDA and CDR2 SQIVND (reference sequence). The CDR3 covers 16 residues. The CDR3 protein is CASSMPRGDTNEKLFF. DNA of the CDR3: TGTGCCAGTAGTATGCCCCGCGGTGATACTAATGAAAAACTGTTTTTT.